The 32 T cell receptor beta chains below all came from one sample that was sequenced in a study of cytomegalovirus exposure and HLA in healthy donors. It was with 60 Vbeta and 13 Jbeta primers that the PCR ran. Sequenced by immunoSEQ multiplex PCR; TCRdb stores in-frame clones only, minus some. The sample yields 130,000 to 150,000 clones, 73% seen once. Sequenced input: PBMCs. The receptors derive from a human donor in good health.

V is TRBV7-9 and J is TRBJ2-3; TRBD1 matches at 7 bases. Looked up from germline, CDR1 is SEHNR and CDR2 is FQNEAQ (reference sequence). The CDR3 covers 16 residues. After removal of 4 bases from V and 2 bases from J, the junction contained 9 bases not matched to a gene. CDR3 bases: TGTGCCAGCAGCTACTACCGGGACAGTGCCACAGATACGCAGTATTTT. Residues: CASSYYRDSATDTQYF.

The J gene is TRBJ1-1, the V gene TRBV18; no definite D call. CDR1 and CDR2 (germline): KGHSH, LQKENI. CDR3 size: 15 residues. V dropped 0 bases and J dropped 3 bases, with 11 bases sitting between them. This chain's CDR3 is CASSPPKTRDTEAFF. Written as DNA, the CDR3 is TGTGCCAGCTCACCACCTAAGACGAGGGACACTGAAGCTTTCTTT. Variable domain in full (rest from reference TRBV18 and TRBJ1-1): NAGVMQNPRHLVRRRGQEARLRCSPMKGHSHVYWYRQLPEEGLKFMVYLQKENIIDESGMPKERFSAEFPKEGPSILRIQQVVRGDSAAYFCASSPPKTRDTEAFFGQGTRLTVV.

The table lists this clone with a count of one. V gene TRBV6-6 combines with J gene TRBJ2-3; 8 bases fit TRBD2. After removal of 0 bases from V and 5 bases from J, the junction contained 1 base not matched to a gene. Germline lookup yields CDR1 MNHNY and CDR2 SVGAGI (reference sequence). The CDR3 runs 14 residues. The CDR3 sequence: CASSYSLAGDTQYF. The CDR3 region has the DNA TGTGCCAGCAGTTACTCGCTAGCGGGAGATACGCAGTATTTT.

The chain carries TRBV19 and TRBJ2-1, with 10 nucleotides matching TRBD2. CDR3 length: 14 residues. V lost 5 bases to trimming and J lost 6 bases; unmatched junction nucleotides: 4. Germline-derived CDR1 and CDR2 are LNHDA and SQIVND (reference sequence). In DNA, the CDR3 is TGTGCCAGTAGTCCCAGGACTAGCGGCAATGAGCAGTTCTTC. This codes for CASSPRTSGNEQFF.

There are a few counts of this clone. The CDR3: CASSLLAGPYNEQFF. CDR3 in DNA: TGTGCCAGCAGCTTACTAGCGGGGCCATACAATGAGCAGTTCTTC. V and J are TRBV7-2 and TRBJ2-1; 9 positions agree with TRBD2. From germline, CDR1 is SGHTA and CDR2 FQGNSA. The CDR3 totals 15 residues. V dropped 2 bases and J dropped 4; count of bases not matched to a gene: 3.

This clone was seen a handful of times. In DNA, the CDR3 is TGTGCCAGCAGCCTAAGGGGCTCTCGCGAGCAGTACTTC. This gives the protein CASSLRGSREQYF. This chain connects TRBV7-9 to TRBJ2-7, with D possibly matching TRBD1 (5 bases). This CDR3 is built from 13 residues. The germline V gene has CDR1 SEHNR and CDR2 FQNEAQ (reference sequence). Trimming left V 5 bases short and J 6 bases short, with 14 bases between.

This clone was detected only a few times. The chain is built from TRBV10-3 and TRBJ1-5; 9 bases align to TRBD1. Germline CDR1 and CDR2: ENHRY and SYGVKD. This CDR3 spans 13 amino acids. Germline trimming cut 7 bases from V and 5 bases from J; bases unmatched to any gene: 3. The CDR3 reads CAIKQGADQPQHF. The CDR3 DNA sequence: TGTGCCATCAAACAGGGGGCGGATCAGCCCCAGCATTTT.

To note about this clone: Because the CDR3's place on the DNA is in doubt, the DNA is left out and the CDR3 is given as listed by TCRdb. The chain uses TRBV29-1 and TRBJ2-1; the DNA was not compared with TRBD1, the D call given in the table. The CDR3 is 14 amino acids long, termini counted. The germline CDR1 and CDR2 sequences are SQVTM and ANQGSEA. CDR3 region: CSVSAALSRAKQFF.

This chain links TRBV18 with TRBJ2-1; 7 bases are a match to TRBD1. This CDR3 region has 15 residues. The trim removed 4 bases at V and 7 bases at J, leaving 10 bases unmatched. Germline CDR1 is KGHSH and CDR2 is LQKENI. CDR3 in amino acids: CASSRGRQGVNEQFF. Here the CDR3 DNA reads TGTGCCAGCTCACGTGGGAGACAGGGAGTGAATGAGCAGTTCTTC.

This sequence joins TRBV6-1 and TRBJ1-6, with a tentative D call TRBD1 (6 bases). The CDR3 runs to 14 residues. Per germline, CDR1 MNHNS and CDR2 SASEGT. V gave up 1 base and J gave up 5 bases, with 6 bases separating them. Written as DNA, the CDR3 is TGTGCCAGCAGTGAAGGGGACAATAATTCACCCCTCCACTTT. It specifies CASSEGDNNSPLHF.

CDR3 in DNA: TGTGCCAGCAGCTTAGATCCGGGACAGGGAACCTACGAGCAGTACTTC. Translating it yields CASSLDPGQGTYEQYF. The V call is TRBV7-9, the J call TRBJ2-7; the match to TRBD1 covers 9 bases. Per germline, CDR1 SEHNR and CDR2 FQNEAQ (reference sequence). This CDR3 contains 16 residues. Trimming at V came to 1 base and at J to 2 bases, leaving 6 bases not matched to a gene.

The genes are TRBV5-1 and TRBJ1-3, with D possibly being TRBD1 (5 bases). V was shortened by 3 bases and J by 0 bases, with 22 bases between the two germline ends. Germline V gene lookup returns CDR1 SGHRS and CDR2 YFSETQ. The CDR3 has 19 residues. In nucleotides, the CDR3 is TGCGCCAGCAGCTGGGGCACACCCAACAGTCTCCTCTCTGGAAACACCATATATTTT. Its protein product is CASSWGTPNSLLSGNTIYF.

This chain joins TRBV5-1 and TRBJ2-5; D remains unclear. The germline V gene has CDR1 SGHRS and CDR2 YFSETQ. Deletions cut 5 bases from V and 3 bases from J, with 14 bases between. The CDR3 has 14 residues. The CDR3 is CASSFPQAKETQYF. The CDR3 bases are TGCGCCAGCAGTTTTCCTCAGGCAAAAGAGACCCAGTACTTC.

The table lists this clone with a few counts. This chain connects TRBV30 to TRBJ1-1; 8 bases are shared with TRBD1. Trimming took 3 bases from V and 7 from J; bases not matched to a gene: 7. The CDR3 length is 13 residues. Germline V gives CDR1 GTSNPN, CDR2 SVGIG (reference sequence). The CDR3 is CAWRTGAAGEAFF. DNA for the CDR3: TGTGCCTGGAGGACAGGGGCAGCGGGTGAAGCTTTCTTT. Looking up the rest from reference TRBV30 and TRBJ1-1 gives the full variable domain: SQTIHQWPATLVQPVGSPLSLECTVEGTSNPNLYWYRQAAGRGLQLLFYSVGIGQISSEVPQNLSASRPQDRQFILSSKKLLLSDSGFYLCAWRTGAAGEAFFGQGTRLTVV.

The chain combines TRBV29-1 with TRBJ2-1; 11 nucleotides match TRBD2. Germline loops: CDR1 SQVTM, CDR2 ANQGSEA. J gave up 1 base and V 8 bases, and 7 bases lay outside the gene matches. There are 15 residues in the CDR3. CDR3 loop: CSCGLAGNSYNEQFF. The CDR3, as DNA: TGCAGCTGTGGACTAGCGGGTAATTCCTACAATGAGCAGTTCTTC.

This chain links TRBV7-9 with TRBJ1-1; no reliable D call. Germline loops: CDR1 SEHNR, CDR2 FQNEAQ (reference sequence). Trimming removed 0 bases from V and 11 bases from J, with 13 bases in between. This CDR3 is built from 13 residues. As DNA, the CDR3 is TGTGCCAGCAGCTTAGCGGGATCCGGGAGGGCTTTCTTT. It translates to CASSLAGSGRAFF.

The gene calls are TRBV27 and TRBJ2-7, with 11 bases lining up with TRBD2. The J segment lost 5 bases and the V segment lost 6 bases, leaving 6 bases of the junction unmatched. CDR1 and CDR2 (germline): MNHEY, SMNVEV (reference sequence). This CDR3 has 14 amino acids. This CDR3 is CASRLAGGDDEQYF. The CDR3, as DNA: TGTGCCAGCAGGCTAGCGGGAGGTGACGACGAGCAGTACTTC.

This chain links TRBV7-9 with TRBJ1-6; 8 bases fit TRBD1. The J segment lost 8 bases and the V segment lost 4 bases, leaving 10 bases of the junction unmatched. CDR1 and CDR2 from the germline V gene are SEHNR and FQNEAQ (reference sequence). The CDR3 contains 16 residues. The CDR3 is CASSSLETGDHSPLHF. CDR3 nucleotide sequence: TGTGCCAGCAGCTCCCTGGAGACAGGGGACCATTCACCCCTCCACTTT.

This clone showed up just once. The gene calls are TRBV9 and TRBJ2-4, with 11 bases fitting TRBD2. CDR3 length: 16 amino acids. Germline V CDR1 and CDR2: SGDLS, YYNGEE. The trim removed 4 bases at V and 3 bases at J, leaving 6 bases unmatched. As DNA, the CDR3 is TGTGCCAGCAGCCCCTTAGCGGGAGGGGACAAAAACATTCAGTACTTC. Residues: CASSPLAGGDKNIQYF.

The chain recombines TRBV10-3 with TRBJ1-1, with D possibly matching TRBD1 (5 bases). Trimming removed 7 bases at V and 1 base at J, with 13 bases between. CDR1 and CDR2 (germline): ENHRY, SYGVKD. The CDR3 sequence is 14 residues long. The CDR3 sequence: CAIKTGVGNTEAFF. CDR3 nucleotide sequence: TGTGCCATCAAGACGGGGGTGGGGAACACTGAAGCTTTCTTT.

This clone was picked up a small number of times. CDR3 region: CASLNRGSAFF. For the CDR3, the DNA is TGTGCCAGTTTGAACAGGGGTTCAGCTTTCTTT. This rearrangement joins TRBV6-1 to TRBJ1-1; 7 nucleotides line up with TRBD1. Germline trimming cut 9 bases from V and 10 bases from J; bases unmatched to any gene: 8. Looked up from germline, CDR1 is MNHNS and CDR2 is SASEGT. This CDR3 has 11 residues.

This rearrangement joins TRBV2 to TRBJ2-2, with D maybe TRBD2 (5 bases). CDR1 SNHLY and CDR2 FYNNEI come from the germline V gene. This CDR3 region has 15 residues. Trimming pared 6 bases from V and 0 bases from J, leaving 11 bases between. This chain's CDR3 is CASSLYGTNTGELFF. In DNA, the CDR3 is TGTGCCAGCAGCTTGTACGGGACGAACACCGGGGAGCTGTTTTTT. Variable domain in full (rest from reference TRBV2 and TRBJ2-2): EPEVTQTPSHQVTQMGQEVILRCVPISNHLYFYWYRQILGQKVEFLVSFYNNEISEKSEIFDDQFSVERPDGSNFTLKIRSTKLEDSAMYFCASSLYGTNTGELFFGEGSRLTVL.

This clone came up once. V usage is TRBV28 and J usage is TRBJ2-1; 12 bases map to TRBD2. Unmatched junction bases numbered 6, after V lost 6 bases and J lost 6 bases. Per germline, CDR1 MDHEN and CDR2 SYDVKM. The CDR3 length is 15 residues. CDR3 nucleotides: TGTGCCAGCAGCCTAGCGGGGGGGCCACTCAATGAGCAGTTCTTC. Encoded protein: CASSLAGGPLNEQFF.

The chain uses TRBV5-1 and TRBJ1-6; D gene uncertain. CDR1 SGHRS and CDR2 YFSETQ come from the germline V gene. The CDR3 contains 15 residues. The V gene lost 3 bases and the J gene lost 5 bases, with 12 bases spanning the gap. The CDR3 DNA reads TGCGCCAGCAGCTCCCGGTGGAGGGATAATTCACCCCTCCACTTT. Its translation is CASSSRWRDNSPLHF.

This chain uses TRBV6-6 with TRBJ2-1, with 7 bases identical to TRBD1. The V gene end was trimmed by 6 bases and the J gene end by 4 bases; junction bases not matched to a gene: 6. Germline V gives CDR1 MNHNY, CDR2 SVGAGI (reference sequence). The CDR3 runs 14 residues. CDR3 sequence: CASREQGIYNEQFF. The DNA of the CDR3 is TGTGCCAGCAGAGAACAGGGGATTTACAATGAGCAGTTCTTC.

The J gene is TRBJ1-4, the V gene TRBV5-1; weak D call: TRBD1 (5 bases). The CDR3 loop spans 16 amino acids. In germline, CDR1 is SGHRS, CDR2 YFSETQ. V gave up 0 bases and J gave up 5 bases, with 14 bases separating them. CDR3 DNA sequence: TGCGCCAGCAGCTTGGTAGTTGCAGGGTCCAATGAAAAACTGTTTTTT. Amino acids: CASSLVVAGSNEKLFF. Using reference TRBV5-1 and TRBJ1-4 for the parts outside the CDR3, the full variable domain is KAGVTQTPRYLIKTRGQQVTLSCSPISGHRSVSWYQQTPGQGLQFLFEYFSETQRNKGNFPGRFSGRQFSNSRSEMNVSTLELGDSALYLCASSLVVAGSNEKLFFGSGTQLSVL.

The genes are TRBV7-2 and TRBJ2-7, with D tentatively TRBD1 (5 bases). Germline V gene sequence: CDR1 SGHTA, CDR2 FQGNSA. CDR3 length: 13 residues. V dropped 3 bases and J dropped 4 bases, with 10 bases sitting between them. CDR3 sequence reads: CASSFRGRYEQYF. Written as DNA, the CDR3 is TGTGCCAGCAGCTTTAGGGGTCGGTACGAGCAGTACTTC.

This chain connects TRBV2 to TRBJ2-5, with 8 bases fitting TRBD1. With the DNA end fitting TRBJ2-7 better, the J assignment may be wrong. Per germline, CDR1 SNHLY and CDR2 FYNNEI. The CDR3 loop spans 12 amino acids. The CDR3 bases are TGTGCCAGCTACGGACAGGGCTACGAGCAGTACTTC. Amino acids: CASYGQGYEQYF.

The DNA for the CDR3 is TGTGCCAGCAGTTTTAGTACCCTCCGTTCTAATCTCTACGAGCAGTACTTC. It translates to CASSFSTLRSNLYEQYF. The chain recombines TRBV7-8 with TRBJ2-7, with unresolved D. The CDR3 runs 17 residues. Between the trimmed V and J ends, which lost 6 bases and 3 bases, there was a span of 24 bases. The germline gives CDR1 SGHVS, CDR2 FQNEAQ.

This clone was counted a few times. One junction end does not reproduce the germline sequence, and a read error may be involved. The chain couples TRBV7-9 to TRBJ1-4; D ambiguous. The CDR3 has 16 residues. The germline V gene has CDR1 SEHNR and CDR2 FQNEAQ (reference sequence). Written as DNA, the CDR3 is TGTGCCAGCAGCCCCAAATCGTTTCTAACTTATGAAAAACTGTTTTTT. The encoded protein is CASSPKSFLTYEKLFF.

CDR3 loop: CASSPGTSEDNEQFF. DNA of the CDR3: TGTGCCAGCAGCCCGGGGACTAGCGAGGACAATGAGCAGTTCTTC. This chain joins TRBV5-8 and TRBJ2-1, with 10 bases identical to TRBD2. CDR1 is SGHTS, CDR2 YDEGEE, per germline. Unmatched junction bases numbered 6, after V lost 4 bases and J lost 5 bases. The CDR3 extends over 15 amino acids.

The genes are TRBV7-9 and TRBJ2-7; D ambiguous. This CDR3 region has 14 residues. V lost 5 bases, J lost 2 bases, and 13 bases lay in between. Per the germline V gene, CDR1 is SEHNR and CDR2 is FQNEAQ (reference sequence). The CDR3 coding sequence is TGTGCCAGCAGCCCCCCCCCGAGCGCCTACGAGCAGTACTTC. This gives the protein CASSPPPSAYEQYF.